Listed here are 18 T cell receptor beta chains from one sample, sequenced in a study of blood T cell repertoires in COVID-19 (dated by TCRdb to 2020 to 2022). The method was the immunoSEQ multiplex PCR assay. The table comes from immuneACCESS by way of TCRdb, which keeps in-frame sequences with V and J called. Part of the clones is missing from these tables; in studies checked, under half for an unresolved V gene and the rest for unknown reasons. Counted in this sample were more than 150,000 clones; approximately 84% of them appeared once. Jointly, the top ten make up roughly 13% of the sample. Sequences were obtained from peripheral blood. The receptors derive from an elderly woman with acute or convalescent COVID-19.

This chain joins TRBV19 and TRBJ2-7, with D possibly being TRBD1 (6 bases). Trimming pared 5 bases from V and 1 base from J, leaving 18 bases between. The CDR3 consists of 16 residues. Germline assignment: CDR1 LNHDA and CDR2 SQIVND (reference sequence). The CDR3 coding sequence is TGTGCCAGTAGTCCAGCCCCAATGACAGGATCCTACGAGCAGTACTTC. Its protein is CASSPAPMTGSYEQYF.

There are a few counts of this clone. The V gene is TRBV9, the J gene TRBJ2-2; tentatively, D is TRBD2 (7 bases). Germline CDR1 and CDR2: SGDLS and YYNGEE. There are 16 residues in the CDR3. Trimming removed 4 bases at V and 7 bases at J, with 20 bases between. CDR3 sequence reads: CASSPGAGAAGGELFF. In nucleotides, the CDR3 is TGTGCCAGCAGCCCCGGGGCGGGGGCCGCGGGCGGGGAGCTGTTTTTT.

This chain connects TRBV6-5 to TRBJ2-3; TRBD1 matches 7 bases. With 7 bases clipped from V and 0 bases from J, the junction kept 7 bases outside the gene matches. In germline, CDR1 is MNHEY, CDR2 SVGAGI. This CDR3 region has 15 residues. The CDR3 region has the DNA TGTGCCAGCACACGGACAGGCTATAGCACAGATACGCAGTATTTT. Translated, it gives CASTRTGYSTDTQYF.

The chain is built from TRBV11-2 and TRBJ1-3; D is perhaps TRBD1 (6 bases). Germline-derived CDR1 and CDR2 are SGHAT and FQNNGV. The length of the CDR3 is 16 residues. The V gene lost 2 bases and the J gene lost 3 bases, with 14 bases spanning the gap. For the CDR3, the DNA is TGTGCCAGCAGCTTAATAAACAGGGCCCTTGGAAACACCATATATTTT. Amino acids: CASSLINRALGNTIYF. Filled out from reference TRBV11-2 and TRBJ1-3, the complete variable domain reads EAGVAQSPRYKIIEKRQSVAFWCNPISGHATLYWYQQILGQGPKLLIQFQNNGVVDDSQLPKDRFSAERLKGVDSTLKIQPAKLEDSAVYLCASSLINRALGNTIYFGEGSWLTVV.

The chain carries TRBV5-1 and TRBJ2-3; 10 bases align to TRBD2. Germline-derived CDR1 and CDR2 are SGHRS and YFSETQ. J gave up 1 base and V 4 bases, and 9 bases lay outside the gene matches. The CDR3 contains 17 residues. CDR3 amino acids: CASSPDLAGGGTDTQYF. DNA of the CDR3: TGCGCCAGCAGCCCCGATTTAGCGGGGGGTGGCACAGATACGCAGTATTTT.

The chain joins TRBV29-1 to TRBJ2-7, with TRBD2 matching over 10 bases. This CDR3 region has 15 residues. J lost 3 bases, V lost 7 bases, and 12 bases had no gene match. Germline CDR1 SQVTM, CDR2 ANQGSEA. As DNA, the CDR3 is TGCAGCGCCGTTGTAGCGGGAGGCGGGAACTACGAGCAGTACTTC. It translates to CSAVVAGGGNYEQYF.

The genes are TRBV9 and TRBJ2-1; 7 nucleotides match TRBD1. Unmatched junction bases numbered 10, after V lost 0 bases and J lost 1 base. The CDR3 is 18 residues long. Germline V lookup: CDR1 SGDLS, CDR2 YYNGEE. The DNA of the CDR3 is TGTGCCAGCAGCGTAGCGGGTACAGGGGCGATGTCCTACAATGAGCAGTTCTTC. It codes for CASSVAGTGAMSYNEQFF.

This chain joins TRBV7-2 and TRBJ1-6; TRBD1 agrees at 7 bases. This CDR3 region has 14 residues. The germline V gene has CDR1 SGHTA and CDR2 FQGNSA. Trimming cost V 5 bases and J 8 bases; bases outside gene matches: 6. The CDR3 spells CASSRDDRDSPLHF. CDR3 DNA: TGTGCCAGCAGCCGCGACGACAGGGATTCACCCCTCCACTTT.

The chain recombines TRBV3-1 (or the pseudogene TRBV3-2) with TRBJ1-2; possible D gene TRBD1, 5 bases. Germline CDR1 and CDR2: LGHDT and YNNKEL (reference sequence). V dropped 4 bases and J dropped 4 bases, with 13 bases sitting between them. The CDR3 runs to 14 residues. The CDR3 DNA reads TGTGCCAGCAGCCGCCCCGGAGGGGCCTATGGCTACACCTTC. This gives the protein CASSRPGGAYGYTF.

The rearrangement links TRBV4-2 to TRBJ2-7, with 12 nucleotides matching TRBD2. J lost 3 bases, V lost 4 bases, and 10 bases had no gene match. The CDR3 extends over 17 amino acids. The germline CDR1 and CDR2 sequences are LGHNA and YNFKEQ. In DNA form, the CDR3 reads TGTGCCAGCAGCCCCCAGAGGAGGACTAGCGGGATCTACGAGCAGTACTTC. Protein sequence: CASSPQRRTSGIYEQYF.

The chain links TRBV7-9 to TRBJ1-1; tentatively, D is TRBD1 (5 bases). The CDR3 length is 15 residues. The germline CDR1 and CDR2 sequences are SEHNR and FQNEAQ (reference sequence). The V end was cut by 4 bases, the J end by 0 bases, with 12 bases between. CDR3 sequence: CASSWGRAVNTEAFF. The CDR3 DNA reads as TGTGCCAGCAGCTGGGGGAGGGCAGTGAACACTGAAGCTTTCTTT.

The V call is TRBV30, the J call TRBJ1-6, with D possibly being TRBD1 (5 bases). This CDR3 spans 15 amino acids. Per germline, CDR1 GTSNPN and CDR2 SVGIG (reference sequence). The V and J ends lost 4 bases and 8 bases respectively, with 18 bases between them. The CDR3 is CAWTSAGGYDSPLHF. The CDR3 nucleotides read TGTGCCTGGACTTCCGCCGGGGGGTACGATTCACCCCTCCACTTT.

The chain is built from TRBV4-2 and TRBJ1-1, with TRBD1 matching over 7 bases. Germline V gene data show CDR1 as LGHNA and CDR2 as YNFKEQ. The CDR3 length is 16 residues. J was trimmed by 0 bases and V by 1 base; bases with no gene match: 5. The DNA of the CDR3 is TGTGCCAGCAGCCAAGGACAGGGCCCAATGAACACTGAAGCTTTCTTT. The encoded protein is CASSQGQGPMNTEAFF.

This clone was found once. The genes are TRBV12-3 or TRBV12-4 and TRBJ1-1; D uncertain. The CDR3 spans 12 residues. Trimming took 7 bases from V and 1 from J, leaving 7 bases between them. CDR3 amino acids: CASTLGNTEAFF. In DNA, the CDR3 is TGTGCCAGCACGCTCGGGAACACTGAAGCTTTCTTT.

The CDR3: CATDPGGSGNTIYF. The CDR3 DNA sequence: TGTGCCACCGACCCCGGGGGCTCTGGAAACACCATATATTTT. This chain links TRBV6-5 with TRBJ1-3; D perhaps matches TRBD1 (5 bases). The length of the CDR3 is 14 residues. CDR1 is MNHEY and CDR2 is SVGAGI in the germline V gene. V lost 10 bases to trimming and J lost 0 bases, with 13 bases between them.

The chain carries TRBV27 and TRBJ2-1; no definite D call. V was pared by 2 bases and J by 4 bases, with 6 bases between. The CDR3 has 13 amino acids. The V gene's germline CDR1 is MNHEY and CDR2 SMNVEV (reference sequence). Written as DNA, the CDR3 is TGTGCCAGCAGTTTAGGCTCGTACAATGAGCAGTTCTTC. Protein: CASSLGSYNEQFF.

The J gene is TRBJ1-4, the V gene TRBV3-1 (or the pseudogene TRBV3-2); D is ambiguous. Germline V gene sequence: CDR1 LGHDT, CDR2 YNNKEL (reference sequence). This CDR3 has 14 residues. The ends were cut back, 1 base at V and 7 bases at J, with 10 bases in the middle. The CDR3 reads CASSQVSTGEKLFF. CDR3 nucleotides: TGTGCCAGCAGCCAAGTCTCTACGGGTGAAAAACTGTTTTTT.

The chain has TRBV19 and TRBJ2-7; TRBD1 matches 8 bases. Germline CDR1 is LNHDA and CDR2 is SQIVND (reference sequence). This CDR3 spans 15 amino acids. Unmatched junction bases numbered 7, after V lost 4 bases and J lost 2 bases. This CDR3 reads CASSTDRVGTYEQYF. In nucleotides, the CDR3 is TGTGCCAGTAGTACGGACAGGGTGGGGACCTACGAGCAGTACTTC.